This T cell receptor (beta chain) was observed in a study of PD-L1 blockade in urothelial cancer. Study-level background: It was in the mid-2010s that patients started atezolizumab at 1,200 mg intravenously every 3 weeks. Patients with male sex and bladder-origin urothelial cancer accounted for most of the roughly 30 enrolled. Patients previously received 0 to 3 chemotherapy regimens. Specimens of blood held a median count of 141,255 T cells.

This CDR3 region has 14 residues. The V gene end was trimmed by 2 bases and the J gene end by 7 bases; junction bases not matched to a gene: 5. Germline CDR1 and CDR2: MNHNY and SVGAGI (reference sequence). The protocol was immunoSEQ multiplex PCR, while the TCRdb copy is restricted to in-frame clones and leaves out a portion. The table includes some 45,000 clones, around 88% detected once. The specimen was PBMCs, collected around atezolizumab (anti-PD-L1) treatment. The chain is built from TRBV6-6 and TRBJ1-2; 9 bases map to TRBD1. This TCR was sampled from a man aged 80 or over with urothelial cancer. CDR3 amino acids: CASSYGGQGGGYTF. For the CDR3, the DNA is TGTGCCAGCAGTTACGGGGGACAGGGTGGTGGCTACACCTTC.